The TCR beta chain under discussion was sequenced for a study of shared clonotypes between healthy human individuals. In this sample, this clone turned up a few times. The antigen remains unidentified. The data were produced by immunoSEQ multiplex PCR, yet TCRdb's version contains in-frame clones alone and is incomplete. Of roughly 2 million clones in the sample, approximately 95% were seen once. V was clipped by 0 bases and J by 0 bases, with 5 bases between them. CDR3 length: 14 amino acids. CDR1 and CDR2 from the germline V gene are SGHRS and YFSETQ. Notes on the study in general: The four-donor shared clonotypes exceeded non-shared clonotypes in generation probability, with non-shared ones scoring lower.

CD45RO-negative CD8 cells positively selected for CCR7 made up the naive population, which excluded terminally differentiated effector memory CD45RA+ cells. This rearrangement joins TRBV5-1 to TRBJ2-3; D remains ambiguous. Material: naive CD8+ T cells sorted from blood. This receptor was identified in a man aged 18 to 30 in good health. CDR3 protein: CASSLETSTDTQYF. The CDR3 region has the DNA TGCGCCAGCAGCTTGGAAACTAGCACAGATACGCAGTATTTT. The complete variable domain, with remaining parts taken from reference TRBV5-1 and TRBJ2-3, reads KAGVTQTPRYLIKTRGQQVTLSCSPISGHRSVSWYQQTPGQGLQFLFEYFSETQRNKGNFPGRFSGRQFSNSRSEMNVSTLELGDSALYLCASSLETSTDTQYFGPGTRLTVL.